Sequencing of this TCR beta chain was carried out in a study of blood T cells in healthy people across ages. With regard to this clonotype: Its antigen is not known.

Findings and limits, study-wide: Roughly linear declines in TCR beta diversity per million T cells occurred with age. Long-lived donors exceeded aged donors in naive CD4+ cells and diversity.

Germline V gene lookup returns CDR1 SGHRS and CDR2 YFSETQ. This CDR3 is 17 amino acids long. Unmatched junction bases numbered 16, after V lost 7 bases and J lost 7 bases. Sample-barcoded 5' priming and a J-beta primer mix drove a second PCR of roughly 6 to 12 cycles. Tags on each cDNA molecule came from a template-switch adaptor with 12 random nucleotides. TCRdb fed the 5' RACE reads into MiXCR, producing one record per CDR3 protein. Of about 400,000 distinct CDR3 sequences in the sample, approximately 51% were seen once. The chain combines TRBV5-1 with TRBJ2-1; 11 nucleotides agree with TRBD2. What was sequenced was blood. The receptor's source is a man aged 55 to 70 in good health. DNA of the CDR3: TGCGCCAGCTCCCTGGGGGTCCTAGCGGGGGGTAGGAATGAGCAGTTCTTC. The encoded protein is CASSLGVLAGGRNEQFF. Filled out from reference TRBV5-1 and TRBJ2-1, the complete variable domain reads KAGVTQTPRYLIKTRGQQVTLSCSPISGHRSVSWYQQTPGQGLQFLFEYFSETQRNKGNFPGRFSGRQFSNSRSEMNVSTLELGDSALYLCASSLGVLAGGRNEQFFGPGTRLTVL.